This is a list of T cell receptor beta chains from one sample in a study of blood T cell repertoires in COVID-19. Assay: immunoSEQ multiplex PCR; the TCRdb copy retains only in-frame clones and omits some. The sample includes 300,000 to 500,000 clones, 88% seen only once; the top ten take around 1.9%. Sequenced: PBMCs or T cells enriched from blood (not recorded which). The receptor source for this set is a woman in her thirties or forties with acute COVID-19. CDR3s include the opening cysteine and the closing phenylalanine or tryptophan. The D gene is left open where the match is weak.

>NA|TRBJ1-1|TRBV27
CASSFGGAGEAFF
>NA|TRBJ1-2|TRBV5-1
CASSFSGAVVYGYTF
>NA|TRBJ1-3|TRBV9
CASSAGAGNTIYF
>TRBD1|TRBJ1-1|TRBV5-6
CASSYRGTEAFF
>TRBD1|TRBJ1-2|TRBV11-2
CASSLGFRGPNYGYTF
>TRBD2|TRBJ2-5|TRBV2
CASSEGLAGSEETQYF
>NA|TRBJ2-1|TRBV7-9
CASAGGGPYNEQFF
>TRBD1|TRBJ1-2|TRBV3-1/TRBV3-2
CASSQGGTGGSGYTF
>TRBD2|TRBJ2-1|TRBV7-2
CASSLKAGGPGSYFF
>TRBD1|TRBJ2-2|TRBV18
CASSPRGQGATGELFF
>NA|TRBJ2-2|TRBV6-5
CASSPLGGTGELFF
>TRBD1|TRBJ1-5|TRBV15
CATSNDRGPNQPQHF
>NA|TRBJ2-7|TRBV19
CASSSDRLYEQYF
>TRBD1|TRBJ1-6|TRBV27
CASSDRGFPSPLHF
>NA|TRBJ2-2|TRBV6-6
CASRPPGQRNTGELFF
>TRBD2|TRBJ2-3|TRBV18
CASSPGTPGTSVRDTQYF
>TRBD1|TRBJ2-7|TRBV10-3
CAISESSGQRYEQYF
>TRBD1|TRBJ2-6|TRBV13
CASSPGQGAPGANVLTF
>NA|TRBJ1-2|TRBV19
CASSISNFNGYTF
>NA|TRBJ2-5|TRBV11-2
CASSSYRRETQYF
>TRBD1|TRBJ1-4|TRBV6-2/TRBV6-3
CASSDRDRGEKLFF
>NA|TRBJ1-2|TRBV5-1
CASSLASGGSGYGYTF
>NA|TRBJ2-1|TRBV3-1/TRBV3-2
CASSRPERNEQFF
>NA|TRBJ2-7|TRBV27
CASSWDARGLEQYF
>NA|TRBJ2-7|TRBV3-1/TRBV3-2
CASSPYGRFDEQYF
>NA|TRBJ2-1|TRBV3-1/TRBV3-2
CASSQSRYNEQFF
>TRBD1|TRBJ2-3|TRBV25-1
CASSVKQGFGDIGDTQYF
>TRBD2|TRBJ2-5|TRBV5-5
CASSLAGAGGPQETQYF